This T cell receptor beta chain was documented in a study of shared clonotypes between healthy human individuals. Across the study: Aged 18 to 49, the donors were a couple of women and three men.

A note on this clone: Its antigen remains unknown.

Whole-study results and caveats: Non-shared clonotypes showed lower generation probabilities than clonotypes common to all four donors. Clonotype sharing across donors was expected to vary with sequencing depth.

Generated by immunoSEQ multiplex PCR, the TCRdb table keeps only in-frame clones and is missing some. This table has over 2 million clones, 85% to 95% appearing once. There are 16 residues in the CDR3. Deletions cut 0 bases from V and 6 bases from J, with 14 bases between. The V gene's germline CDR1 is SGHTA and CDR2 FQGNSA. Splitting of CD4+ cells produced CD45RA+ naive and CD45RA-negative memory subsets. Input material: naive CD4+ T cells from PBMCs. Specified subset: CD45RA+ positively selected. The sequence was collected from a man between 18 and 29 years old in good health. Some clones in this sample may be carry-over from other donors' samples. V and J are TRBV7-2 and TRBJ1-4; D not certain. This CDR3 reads CASSLAPVGYDEKLFF. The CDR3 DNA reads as TGTGCCAGCAGCTTAGCTCCTGTGGGGTACGATGAAAAACTGTTTTTT.